At least ten counts were recorded for the clone carrying this T cell receptor (beta chain). The antigen is unknown. The source of the sample is a study of T cells in Graves' hyperthyroidism and ophthalmopathy. Study-level information: Peripheral blood was obtained at initial diagnosis, preceding any treatment. Study conclusions and caveats: Most thyroid clonotypes expanded above 0.001 appeared in blood too.

CDR1 and CDR2 from the germline V gene are DFQATT and SNEGSKA (reference sequence). This CDR3 spans 13 amino acids. Trimming took off 1 base at V and 10 bases at J, with 14 bases between the two ends. From RNA transcripts, TCR beta CDR3 regions were amplified. The TCR CDR3 first-round RT-PCR relied on the HTBI primer set. From the multiplex PCR reads, TCRdb called clonotypes with MiXCR, one entry per CDR3 protein. The sample contains about 380,000 distinct CDR3 sequences, less than 20% of which appear only once. Ophthalmopathy patients had moderate-to-severe active disease, CAS ≥3, NOSPECS ≥4, and disease duration under 3 months.

The TCR sequence derives from a man aged 18 to 35 with Graves' ophthalmopathy. The chain carries TRBV20-1 and TRBJ2-1; D not certain. Sequenced input: blood. CDR3 in DNA: TGCAGTGCTAGAGGTCAAGTCACCCCAGAGCAGTTCTTC. Protein: CSARGQVTPEQFF.